This is a list of T cell receptor beta chains from one sample in a study of T-cell memory formation after mild COVID-19. TCRdb fed the 5' RACE reads into MiXCR, producing one record per CDR3 protein. The table lists fewer than 450,000 distinct CDR3 sequences, less than 25% of them singletons. Sequences were obtained from PBMCs or a T cell subset sorted from them (not recorded which). These receptors came from an adult woman who had mild COVID-19 (a few samples of this study predate the infection). Cell type and time point are not known. CDR3s include the opening cysteine and the closing phenylalanine or tryptophan. The D gene is left open where the match is weak. Some rows have no size entry. The others give once, few or many, or a class for an expanded clone.

NA,TRBJ1-1,13,NA,TRBV3-1,CASTQGENAEAFF,TGTGCCAGCACCCAAGGGGAGAACGCTGAAGCTTTCTTT
few,TRBJ1-5,14,NA,TRBV12-3/TRBV12-4,CASSLELRISPQHF,TGTGCCAGCAGTTTAGAGTTACGTATCAGCCCCCAGCATTTT
NA,TRBJ2-1,17,NA,TRBV4-3,CASSQEGRLDTNNEQFF,TGCGCCAGCAGCCAAGAGGGTCGACTAGATACTAACAATGAGCAGTTCTTC
NA,TRBJ1-2,15,TRBD1,TRBV5-5,CASSSTYGTGDGYTF,TGTGCCAGCAGCTCCACTTACGGGACAGGGGACGGCTACACCTTC
NA,TRBJ1-2,12,TRBD1,TRBV29-1,CSVGQGTPGYTF,TGCAGCGTCGGACAGGGAACCCCTGGCTACACCTTC
NA,TRBJ2-1,13,NA,TRBV4-2,CASSQEEPNEQFF,TGTGCCAGCAGCCAGGAAGAACCGAATGAGCAGTTCTTC
few,TRBJ2-2,16,TRBD2,TRBV11-2,CASRAVSGGAAGELFF,TGTGCCAGCAGGGCGGTTAGCGGGGGGGCCGCCGGGGAGCTGTTTTTT
NA,TRBJ2-6,18,NA,TRBV11-2,CASSSPRGEGSGANVLTF,TGTGCCAGCAGCTCCCCTAGGGGAGAGGGCTCTGGGGCCAACGTCCTGACTTTC
few,TRBJ1-2,11,NA,TRBV29-1,CSVQGNYGYTF,TGCAGCGTTCAGGGAAACTATGGCTACACCTTC
NA,TRBJ2-3,15,NA,TRBV7-2,CASRGPGRPTDTQYF,TGTGCCAGCCGGGGGCCCGGGAGACCCACAGATACGCAGTATTTT
NA,TRBJ2-7,15,NA,TRBV12-3/TRBV12-4,CASSLGGSVTYEQYF,TGTGCCAGCAGTTTAGGGGGCAGTGTCACCTACGAGCAGTACTTC
NA,TRBJ2-7,15,TRBD2,TRBV6-5,CASRPTGTSGRLEYF,TGTGCCAGCAGACCCACCGGGACTAGCGGGAGGTTGGAGTACTTC
NA,TRBJ2-7,15,NA,TRBV7-6,CASSLEAGPPYEQYF,TGTGCCAGCAGCTTAGAGGCAGGTCCCCCCTACGAGCAGTACTTC
NA,TRBJ2-7,12,TRBD2,TRBV3-1,CASSGAGDEQYF,TGTGCCAGCAGCGGGGCGGGGGACGAGCAGTACTTC
NA,TRBJ2-3,15,NA,TRBV9,CASSSPGHNTDTQYF,TGTGCCAGCAGCTCCCCCGGACACAACACAGATACGCAGTATTTT
NA,TRBJ1-6,14,TRBD1,TRBV12-3/TRBV12-4,CASSTGQGSSPLHF,TGTGCCAGCAGCACGGGACAGGGAAGTTCACCCCTCCACTTT
few,TRBJ1-2,12,NA,TRBV15,CATSRDLGGYTF,TGTGCCACCAGCAGAGATCTGGGTGGCTACACCTTC
NA,TRBJ2-7,13,NA,TRBV7-9,CASNTPGHHEQYF,TGTGCCAGCAACACACCGGGACACCACGAGCAGTACTTC
many,TRBJ2-2,16,NA,TRBV18,CASSPPSRENTGELFF,TGTGCCAGCTCACCACCGTCAAGGGAGAACACCGGGGAGCTGTTTTTT
NA,TRBJ2-5,15,NA,TRBV11-2,CASSSQQTAKETQYF,TGTGCCAGCAGCTCACAACAGACCGCAAAGGAGACCCAGTACTTC
NA,TRBJ2-2,13,NA,TRBV7-9,CASSLIPDGELFF,TGTGCCAGCAGCTTAATCCCGGACGGGGAGCTGTTTTTT
few,TRBJ1-3,17,TRBD1,TRBV4-2,CASSQDGQGRAGNTIYF,TGTGCCAGCAGCCAGGATGGACAGGGGCGCGCTGGAAACACCATATATTTT
few,TRBJ1-2,15,NA,TRBV4-3,CASSQAAERVYGYTF,TGCGCCAGCAGCCAAGCGGCTGAGAGAGTCTATGGCTACACCTTC
NA,TRBJ2-1,15,NA,TRBV10-2,CASSERNPRTYEQFF,TGCGCCAGCAGTGAGCGGAACCCCCGGACTTATGAGCAGTTCTTC
few,TRBJ2-5,14,NA,TRBV7-9,CASLPGPSRETQYF,TGTGCCAGTCTCCCCGGACCCTCCCGGGAGACCCAGTACTTC
NA,TRBJ1-4,13,NA,TRBV30,CAWSRGHNEKLFF,TGTGCCTGGAGTCGGGGCCACAATGAAAAACTGTTTTTT
NA,TRBJ2-7,15,NA,TRBV25-1,CASSERIMGVYEQYF,TGTGCCAGCAGTGAGCGGATAATGGGTGTCTACGAGCAGTACTTC
few,TRBJ2-3,13,NA,TRBV14,CASSRHHTDTQYF,TGTGCCAGCAGCCGCCATCACACAGATACGCAGTATTTT
NA,TRBJ2-2,13,TRBD1,TRBV6-2/TRBV6-3,CASSRQGVGELFF,TGTGCCAGCAGTCGACAGGGTGTCGGGGAGCTGTTTTTT